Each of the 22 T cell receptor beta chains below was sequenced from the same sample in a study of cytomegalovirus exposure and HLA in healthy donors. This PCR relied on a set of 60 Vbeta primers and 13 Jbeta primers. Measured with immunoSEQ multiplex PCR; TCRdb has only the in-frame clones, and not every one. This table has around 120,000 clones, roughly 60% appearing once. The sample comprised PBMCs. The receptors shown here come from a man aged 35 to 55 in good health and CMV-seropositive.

CDR3 coding DNA: TGTGCCAGCAGTCCCCCCTTTAGCGGGAAGAATGAGCAGTTCTTC. This sequence encodes CASSPPFSGKNEQFF. The V call is TRBV28, the J call TRBJ2-1; 8 nucleotides match TRBD2. Trimming at V came to 5 bases and at J to 7 bases, leaving 10 bases not matched to a gene. The CDR3 covers 15 residues. CDR1 and CDR2 (germline): MDHEN, SYDVKM.

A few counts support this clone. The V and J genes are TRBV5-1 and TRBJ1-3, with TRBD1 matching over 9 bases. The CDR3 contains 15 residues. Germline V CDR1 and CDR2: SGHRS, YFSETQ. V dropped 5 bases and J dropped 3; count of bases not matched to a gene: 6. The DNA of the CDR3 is TGCGCCAGCAGTCGTACAGGGGGCGGTGGAAACACCATATATTTT. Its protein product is CASSRTGGGGNTIYF.

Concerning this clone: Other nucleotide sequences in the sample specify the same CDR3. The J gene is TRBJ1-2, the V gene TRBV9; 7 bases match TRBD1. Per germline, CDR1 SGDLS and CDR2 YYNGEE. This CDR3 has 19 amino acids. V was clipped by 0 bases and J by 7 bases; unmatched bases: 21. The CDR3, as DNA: TGTGCCAGCAGCGTAGCAAATGGACAGGCCGCGGGGGGAATCCGTGGCTACACCTTC. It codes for CASSVANGQAAGGIRGYTF.

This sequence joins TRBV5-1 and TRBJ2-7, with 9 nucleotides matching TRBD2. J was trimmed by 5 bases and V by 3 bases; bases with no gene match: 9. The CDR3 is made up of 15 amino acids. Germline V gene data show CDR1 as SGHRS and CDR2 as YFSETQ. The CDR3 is CASSSTGTSINEQYF. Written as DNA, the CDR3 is TGCGCCAGCAGCTCCACCGGGACTAGCATCAACGAGCAGTACTTC.

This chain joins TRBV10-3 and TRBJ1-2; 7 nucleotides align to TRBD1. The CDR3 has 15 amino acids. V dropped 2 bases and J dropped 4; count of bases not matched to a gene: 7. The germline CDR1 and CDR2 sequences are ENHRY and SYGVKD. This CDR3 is CAISEREGQIYGYTF. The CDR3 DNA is TGTGCCATCAGTGAGCGTGAGGGACAGATCTATGGCTACACCTTC.

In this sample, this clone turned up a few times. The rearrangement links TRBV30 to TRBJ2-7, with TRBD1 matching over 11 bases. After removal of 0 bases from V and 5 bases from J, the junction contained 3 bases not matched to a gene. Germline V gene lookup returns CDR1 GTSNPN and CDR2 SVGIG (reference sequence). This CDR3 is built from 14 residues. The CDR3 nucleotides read TGTGCCTGGAGTGTATTGGGACAGGGGGACGAGCAGTACTTC. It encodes CAWSVLGQGDEQYF.

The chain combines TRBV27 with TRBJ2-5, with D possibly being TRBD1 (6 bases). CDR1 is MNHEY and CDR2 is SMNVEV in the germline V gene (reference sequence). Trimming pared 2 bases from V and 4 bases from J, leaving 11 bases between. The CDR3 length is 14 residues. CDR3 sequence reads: CASSLNRDTETQYF. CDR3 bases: TGTGCCAGCAGTTTAAACCGGGACACAGAGACCCAGTACTTC.

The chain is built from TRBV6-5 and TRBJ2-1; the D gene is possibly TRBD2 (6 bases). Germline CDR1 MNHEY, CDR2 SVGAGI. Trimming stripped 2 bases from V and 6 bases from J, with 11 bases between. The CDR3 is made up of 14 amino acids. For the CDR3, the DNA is TGTGCCAGCAGTTACAGACTAGTGGGCAATGAGCAGTTCTTC. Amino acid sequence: CASSYRLVGNEQFF.

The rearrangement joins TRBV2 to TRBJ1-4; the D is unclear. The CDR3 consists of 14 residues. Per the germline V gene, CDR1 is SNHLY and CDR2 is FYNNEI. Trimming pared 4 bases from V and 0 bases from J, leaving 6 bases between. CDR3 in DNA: TGTGCCAGCAGTGTATCTGCAACTAATGAAAAACTGTTTTTT. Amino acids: CASSVSATNEKLFF.

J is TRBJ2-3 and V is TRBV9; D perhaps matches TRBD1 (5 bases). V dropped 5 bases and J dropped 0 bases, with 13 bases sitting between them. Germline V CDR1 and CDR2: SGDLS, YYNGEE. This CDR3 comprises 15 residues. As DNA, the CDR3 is TGTGCCAGCAGTGCACAGGTATCTAGCACAGATACGCAGTATTTT. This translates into CASSAQVSSTDTQYF. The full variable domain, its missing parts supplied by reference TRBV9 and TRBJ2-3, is DSGVTQTPKHLITATGQRVTLRCSPRSGDLSVYWYQQSLDQGLQFLIQYYNGEERAKGNILERFSAQQFPDLHSELNLSSLELGDSALYFCASSAQVSSTDTQYFGPGTRLTVL.

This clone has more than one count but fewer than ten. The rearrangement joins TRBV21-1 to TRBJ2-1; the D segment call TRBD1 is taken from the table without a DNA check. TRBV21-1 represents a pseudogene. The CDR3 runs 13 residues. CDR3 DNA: TGTGCCAGCAGCAAAGACAGTAGCAATGAGCAGTTCTTC. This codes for CASSKDSSNEQFF.

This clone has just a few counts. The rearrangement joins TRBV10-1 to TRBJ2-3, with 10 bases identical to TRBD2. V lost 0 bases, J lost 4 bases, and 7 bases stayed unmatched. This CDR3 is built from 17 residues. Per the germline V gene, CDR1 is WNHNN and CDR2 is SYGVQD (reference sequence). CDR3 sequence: CASSESDLAGAADTQYF. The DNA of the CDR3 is TGCGCCAGCAGTGAGTCAGACCTAGCGGGGGCTGCAGATACGCAGTATTTT.

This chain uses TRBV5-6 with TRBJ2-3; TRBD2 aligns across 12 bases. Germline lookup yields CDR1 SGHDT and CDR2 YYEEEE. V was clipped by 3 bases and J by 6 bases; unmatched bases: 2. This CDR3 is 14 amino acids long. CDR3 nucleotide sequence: TGTGCCAGCAGCTCTAGCGGGAGGGGGGATACGCAGTATTTT. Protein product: CASSSSGRGDTQYF.

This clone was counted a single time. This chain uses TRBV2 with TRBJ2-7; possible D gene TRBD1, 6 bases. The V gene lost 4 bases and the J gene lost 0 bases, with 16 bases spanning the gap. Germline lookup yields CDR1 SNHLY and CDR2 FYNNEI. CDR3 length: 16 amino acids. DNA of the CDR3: TGTGCCAGCAGTGGAGGTCGACAGGTTCTCTCCTACGAGCAGTACTTC. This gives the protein CASSGGRQVLSYEQYF.

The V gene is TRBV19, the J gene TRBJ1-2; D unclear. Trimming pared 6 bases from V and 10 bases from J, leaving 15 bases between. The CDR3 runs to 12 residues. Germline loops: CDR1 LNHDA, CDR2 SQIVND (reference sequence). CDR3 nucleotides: TGTGCCAGTAGGCAGGAATCGTTTGTCTACACCTTC. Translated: CASRQESFVYTF. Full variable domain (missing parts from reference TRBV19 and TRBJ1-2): DGGITQSPKYLFRKEGQNVTLSCEQNLNHDAMYWYRQDPGQGLRLIYYSQIVNDFQKGDIAEGYSVSREKKESFPLTVTSAQKNPTAFYLCASRQESFVYTFGSGTRLTVV.

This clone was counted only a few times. CDR3 residues: CASSSPSENTEAFF. The CDR3 DNA sequence: TGTGCCAGCAGTTCTCCTAGTGAGAACACTGAAGCTTTCTTT. The chain links TRBV6-5 to TRBJ1-1; D not certain. V lost 4 bases, J lost 1 base, and 10 bases lay in between. This CDR3 has 14 amino acids. Per the germline V gene, CDR1 is MNHEY and CDR2 is SVGAGI.

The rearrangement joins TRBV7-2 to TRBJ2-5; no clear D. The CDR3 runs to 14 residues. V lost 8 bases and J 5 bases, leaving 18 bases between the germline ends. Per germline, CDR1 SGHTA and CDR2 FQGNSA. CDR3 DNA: TGTGCCAGCGGGTCCCTAGACCACACCGAGACCCAGTACTTC. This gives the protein CASGSLDHTETQYF.

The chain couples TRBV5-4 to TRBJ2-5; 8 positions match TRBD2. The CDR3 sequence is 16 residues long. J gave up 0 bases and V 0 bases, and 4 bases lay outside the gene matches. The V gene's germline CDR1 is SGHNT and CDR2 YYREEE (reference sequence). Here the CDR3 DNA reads TGTGCCAGCAGCTTGGTGAGCGGGGGTTACCAAGAGACCCAGTACTTC. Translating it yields CASSLVSGGYQETQYF.

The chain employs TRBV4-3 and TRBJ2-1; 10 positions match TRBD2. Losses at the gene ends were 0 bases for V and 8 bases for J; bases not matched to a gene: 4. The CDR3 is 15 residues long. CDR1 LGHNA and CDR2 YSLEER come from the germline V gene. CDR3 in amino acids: CASSQDILAGYEQFF. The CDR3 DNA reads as TGCGCCAGCAGCCAAGATATACTAGCGGGATATGAGCAGTTCTTC.

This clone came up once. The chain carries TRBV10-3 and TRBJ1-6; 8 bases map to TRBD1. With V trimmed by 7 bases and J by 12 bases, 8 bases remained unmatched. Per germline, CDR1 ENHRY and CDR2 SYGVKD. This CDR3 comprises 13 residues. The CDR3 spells CAINQGQGQPLHF. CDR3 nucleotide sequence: TGTGCCATCAACCAAGGACAGGGCCAACCCCTCCACTTT.

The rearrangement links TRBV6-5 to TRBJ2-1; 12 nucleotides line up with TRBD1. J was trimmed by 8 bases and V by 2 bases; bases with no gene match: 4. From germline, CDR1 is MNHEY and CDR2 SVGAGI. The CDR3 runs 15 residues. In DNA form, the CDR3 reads TGTGCCAGCAGTTACAGGGGACAGGGGGCCCATGAGCAGTTCTTC. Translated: CASSYRGQGAHEQFF.

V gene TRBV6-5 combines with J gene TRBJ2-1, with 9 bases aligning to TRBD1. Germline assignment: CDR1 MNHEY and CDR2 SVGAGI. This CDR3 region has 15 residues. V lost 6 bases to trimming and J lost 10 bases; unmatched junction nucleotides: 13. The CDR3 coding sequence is TGTGCCAGCAGCCGCAGTCCCGGGACAGGGAGCGAGCAGTTCTTC. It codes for CASSRSPGTGSEQFF.